These 19 T cell receptor beta chains were all obtained from the same sample, sequenced in a study of shared clonotypes between healthy human individuals. The table came from immunoSEQ multiplex PCR; TCRdb's copy has only in-frame clones and leaves some out. The sample holds around 1.9 million clones, 85% to 95% seen once. Naive CD8 isolation took CD45RO-negative cells positively selected for CCR7 and excluded terminally differentiated effector memory CD45RA+ cells. The sample was naive CD8+ T cells from PBMCs. These receptors were obtained from a man younger than 35 in good health. Some clones in this sample may be carry-over from other donors' samples.

As for this clone: One junction end does not reproduce the germline sequence, and a read error may be involved. The V call is TRBV7-8, the J call TRBJ1-2; D perhaps matches TRBD1 (5 bases). The germline V gene encodes CDR1 SGHVS and CDR2 FQNEAQ. The CDR3 runs to 13 residues. The CDR3 DNA sequence: TGTGCCGGCAGCGCAGGGTTGTTATCTGGCTACACCTTC. Protein: CAGSAGLLSGYTF.

The chain recombines TRBV6-7 with TRBJ2-7; 8 nucleotides match TRBD1. TRBV6-7 is labeled an ORF, and its function is uncertain. This CDR3 is 17 amino acids long. Unmatched junction bases numbered 14, after V lost 6 bases and J lost 1 base. As DNA, the CDR3 is TGTGCCAGCAGATACATCCGACAGGGGTGGACTTCCTACGAGCAGTACTTC. It encodes CASRYIRQGWTSYEQYF.

This chain links TRBV14 with TRBJ2-1; 9 nucleotides match TRBD2. V lost 1 base and J lost 10; bases outside the gene matches: 11. The germline gives CDR1 SGHDN, CDR2 FVKESK. CDR3 length: 16 amino acids. The CDR3 DNA sequence: TGTGCCAGCAGCCAAGGGCCGGGACTAGCCGCTCTGGAGCAGTTCTTC. As protein: CASSQGPGLAALEQFF.

Only one count was recorded for this clone. This chain links TRBV15 with TRBJ2-7; possibly TRBD1 or TRBD2 for D (5 bases each). Germline V CDR1 and CDR2: LNHNV, YYDKDF (reference sequence). This CDR3 spans 18 amino acids. Trimming pared 0 bases from V and 0 bases from J, leaving 18 bases between. The CDR3, as DNA: TGTGCCACCAGCAGAGAGAGGAGGCAGGGCCAAATCTCCTACGAGCAGTACTTC. Translating gives CATSRERRQGQISYEQYF.

With regard to this clone: Other nucleotide sequences in the sample specify the same CDR3. The chain has TRBV2 and TRBJ1-1; D is undetermined. V was shortened by 4 bases and J by 5 bases, with 5 bases between the two germline ends. The CDR3 has 11 amino acids. Germline-derived CDR1 and CDR2 are SNHLY and FYNNEI. This CDR3 reads CASSVGTEAFF. The CDR3 nucleotides are TGTGCCAGCAGTGTTGGAACTGAAGCTTTCTTT.

V gene TRBV19 combines with J gene TRBJ1-5, with D tentatively TRBD1 (5 bases). The CDR3 is 14 residues long. Trimming removed 6 bases from V and 7 bases from J, with 16 bases in between. Germline V gene lookup returns CDR1 LNHDA and CDR2 SQIVND (reference sequence). The DNA of the CDR3 is TGTGCCAGTAGGTCCCGGGGGTACGGGCAGCCCCAGCATTTT. It yields the protein CASRSRGYGQPQHF.

V and J are TRBV7-9 and TRBJ2-3; D is unclear. Germline values: CDR1 SEHNR, CDR2 FQNEAQ (reference sequence). V was pared by 2 bases and J by 0 bases, with 15 bases between. This CDR3 has 17 residues. The CDR3 loop is CASSLLKLSPSTDTQYF. The CDR3 bases are TGTGCCAGCAGCTTACTCAAACTTAGTCCCAGCACAGATACGCAGTATTTT.

The chain couples TRBV19 to TRBJ2-3, with D uncertain. Germline V gene sequence: CDR1 LNHDA, CDR2 SQIVND (reference sequence). The CDR3 has 17 amino acids. Between the trimmed V and J ends, which lost 4 bases and 0 bases, there was a span of 17 bases. Here the CDR3 DNA reads TGTGCCAGTAGTACCACGTTTGCGGAGAATAGCACAGATACGCAGTATTTT. Translating it yields CASSTTFAENSTDTQYF.

The chain couples TRBV4-2 to TRBJ2-1; 7 bases are shared with TRBD2. CDR1 and CDR2 (germline): LGHNA, YNFKEQ. The trim removed 0 bases at V and 2 bases at J, leaving 4 bases unmatched. The CDR3 loop spans 16 amino acids. This chain's CDR3 is CASSQDGGRTYNEQFF. CDR3 DNA sequence: TGTGCCAGCAGCCAAGACGGCGGGAGAACCTACAATGAGCAGTTCTTC.

V and J are TRBV28 and TRBJ2-4, with a tentative D call TRBD2 (5 bases). Germline V lookup: CDR1 MDHEN, CDR2 SYDVKM. This CDR3 spans 15 amino acids. V dropped 2 bases and J dropped 5 bases, with 13 bases sitting between them. CDR3 sequence reads: CASSLVGVRENIQYF. Written as DNA, the CDR3 is TGTGCCAGCAGTTTAGTCGGGGTGAGGGAAAACATTCAGTACTTC.

This chain connects TRBV13 to TRBJ2-1, with TRBD2 identical over 9 bases. The trim removed 5 bases at V and 7 bases at J, leaving 9 bases unmatched. Germline V CDR1 and CDR2: PRHDT, FYEKMQ (reference sequence). The CDR3 is 15 amino acids. The CDR3 spells CASSLNSGSGNEQFF. The DNA for the CDR3 is TGTGCCAGCAGCCTCAATAGCGGGAGTGGGAATGAGCAGTTCTTC.

This rearrangement joins TRBV6-5 to TRBJ1-5; the match to TRBD1 covers 10 bases. Per the germline V gene, CDR1 is MNHEY and CDR2 is SVGAGI. V gave up 6 bases and J gave up 4 bases; unmatched junction bases: 6. This CDR3 region has 15 residues. CDR3: CASRSRQGANQPQHF. Written as DNA, the CDR3 is TGTGCCAGCAGATCCCGACAGGGGGCGAATCAGCCCCAGCATTTT.

The rearrangement uses TRBV28 and TRBJ1-3, with 8 bases fitting TRBD1. The CDR3 loop spans 16 amino acids. V lost 6 bases to trimming and J lost 4 bases; unmatched junction nucleotides: 11. In germline, CDR1 is MDHEN, CDR2 SYDVKM. Here the CDR3 DNA reads TGTGCCAGCAGCCGCCTGCAGGGGGCGGAAGGAAACACCATATATTTT. As protein: CASSRLQGAEGNTIYF. Combining the CDR3 with reference TRBV28 and TRBJ1-3 gives the whole variable domain DVKVTQSSRYLVKRTGEKVFLECVQDMDHENMFWYRQDPGLGLRLIYFSYDVKMKEKGDIPEGYSVSREKKERFSLILESASTNQTSMYLCASSRLQGAEGNTIYFGEGSWLTVV.

Concerning this clone itself: The sample carries other DNA sequences with the same CDR3. The rearrangement uses TRBV9 and TRBJ2-7, with D possibly being TRBD1 (5 bases). This CDR3 comprises 14 residues. The germline CDR1 and CDR2 sequences are SGDLS and YYNGEE. Trimming left V 3 bases short and J 4 bases short, with 14 bases between. The CDR3 is CASSAGTGPYEQYF. The CDR3 DNA reads TGTGCCAGCAGCGCCGGAACAGGCCCTTACGAGCAGTACTTC. The whole variable domain, remainder taken from reference TRBV9 and TRBJ2-7, is DSGVTQTPKHLITATGQRVTLRCSPRSGDLSVYWYQQSLDQGLQFLIQYYNGEERAKGNILERFSAQQFPDLHSELNLSSLELGDSALYFCASSAGTGPYEQYFGPGTRLTVT.

The V call is TRBV29-1, the J call TRBJ1-2; D possibly corresponds to TRBD1 (5 bases). Trimming took off 4 bases at V and 4 bases at J, with 16 bases between the two ends. The CDR3 runs to 14 residues. The germline gives CDR1 SQVTM, CDR2 ANQGSEA. The chain's CDR3 is CSVVEEGYFYGYTF. The CDR3 bases are TGCAGCGTTGTGGAGGAGGGGTACTTCTATGGCTACACCTTC.

About this clone itself: An end of the junction does not agree with germline; a read error may underlie this. J is TRBJ2-2 and V is TRBV27; the D gene could be TRBD1 or TRBD2 (6 bases each). The CDR3 has 16 amino acids. The germline CDR1 and CDR2 sequences are MNHEY and SMNVEV (reference sequence). Here the CDR3 reads CASSFWGAPKTGELFF. The DNA for the CDR3 is TGTGCCAGCAGTTTTTGGGGGGCCCCGAAGACCGGGGAGCTGTTTTTT.

The rearrangement joins TRBV7-9 to TRBJ2-5; possible D gene TRBD2, 7 bases. The CDR3 is made up of 18 amino acids. With 5 bases removed from V and 0 bases from J, the gap between germline ends came to 22 bases. Germline CDR1 and CDR2: SEHNR and FQNEAQ (reference sequence). Written as DNA, the CDR3 is TGTGCCAGCAGCGCCTTGGGGGGGCGAGGGAGCAACCAAGAGACCCAGTACTTC. Translating gives CASSALGGRGSNQETQYF.

The CDR3 loop reads CASSVGVADYEQYF. CDR3 bases: TGTGCCAGCAGTGTGGGAGTAGCGGACTACGAGCAGTACTTC. This sequence joins TRBV25-1 and TRBJ2-7, with D perhaps matching TRBD2 (6 bases). CDR1 is MGHDK and CDR2 is SYGVNS in the germline V gene. The CDR3 is made up of 14 amino acids. Trimming cost V 4 bases and J 3 bases, with 13 bases left between them.

The DNA for the CDR3 is TGTGCCAGCAGTGAAGATAAAGGGTTGGGCAATCAGCCCCAGCATTTT. Translated: CASSEDKGLGNQPQHF. The chain uses TRBV6-1 and TRBJ1-5; unclear D gene. This CDR3 contains 16 residues. CDR1 is MNHNS and CDR2 is SASEGT in the germline V gene. V lost 1 base and J 2 bases, leaving 12 bases between the germline ends.